These T cell receptor beta chains were read from a single sample in a study of cytomegalovirus exposure and HLA in healthy donors. Clones were sequenced by immunoSEQ multiplex PCR, and TCRdb holds only the in-frame ones, with some missing. The table lists roughly 69,000 clones, roughly 70% of them singletons. Sequenced: PBMCs. The receptors originated from a male donor in good health and CMV-seropositive. The CDR3 runs from the conserved cysteine through the conserved F or W. A D gene is named only where the DNA matches it firmly. For some rows the clone size is stated as once, few or many, or as a class when expanded; others skip it.

length,D,size,J,V,DNA,CDR3
16,-,-,TRBJ2-4,TRBV11-1,TGTGCCAGCATCCTCACAGGGATCGCCTCCGAAAACATTCAGTACTTC,CASILTGIASENIQYF
14,-,-,TRBJ2-5,TRBV19,TGTGCCACTCGGTCGGAACAGGGTAAAGAGACCCAGTACTTC,CATRSEQGKETQYF
17,TRBD1,-,TRBJ1-3,TRBV28,TGTGCCAGCAGTCCTCCGACAGGGGATAGCTCTGGAAACACCATATATTTT,CASSPPTGDSSGNTIYF
14,-,-,TRBJ1-1,TRBV28,TGTGCCAGCAGTAGCCGGGAGCCGAACACTGAAGCTTTCTTT,CASSSREPNTEAFF
13,-,-,TRBJ1-5,TRBV6-6,TGTGCCAGCAGTTCGACAGTTAATCAGCCCCAGCATTTT,CASSSTVNQPQHF
17,-,-,TRBJ1-2,TRBV5-4,TGTGCCAGCAGCTCGGATACCGGGACTTCGAGGAGAGGTGGCTACACCTTC,CASSSDTGTSRRGGYTF
14,-,once,TRBJ1-5,TRBV15,TGTGCCACCAGCAGAGGCGGGATGAATCAGCCCCAGCATTTT,CATSRGGMNQPQHF
13,TRBD1,-,TRBJ2-3,TRBV29-1,TGCAGCGCAGGGACAGGGAGGGGAGATACGCAGTATTTT,CSAGTGRGDTQYF
16,-,few,TRBJ2-1,TRBV21-1,TGTGCCAGCAGCCGGAGAGTAGCAGTCTCCTACAATGAGCAGTTCTTC,CASSRRVAVSYNEQFF
15,TRBD2,-,TRBJ2-5,TRBV5-8,TGTGCCAGCATCATGCAAGCGGGGGAAGCAGAGACCCAGTACTTC,CASIMQAGEAETQYF
17,-,-,TRBJ1-1,TRBV7-9,TGTTCCAGCAGCTTAGAACGGGAAGGCTTATGGAACACTGAAGCTTTCTTT,CSSSLEREGLWNTEAFF
13,TRBD1,-,TRBJ2-7,TRBV7-9,TGTGCCAGCAGCTTCTCAGGGGGCCGGGATGAGTACTTC,CASSFSGGRDEYF
22,-,-,TRBJ1-5,TRBV21-1,TGTGCCAGCAGCAAAAGTATCAGGCCAGAGGGCTCGAGGGTAGCGAGCAATCAGCCCCAGCATTTT,CASSKSIRPEGSRVASNQPQHF
14,-,-,TRBJ2-7,TRBV21-1,TGTGCCAGCAGCATTCAGGGAGGCTCCTACGAGCAGTACTTC,CASSIQGGSYEQYF
15,-,-,TRBJ2-7,TRBV11-2,TGTGCCAGCAGCTTAGTCCGGGACAATAACTACGAGCAGTACTTC,CASSLVRDNNYEQYF
14,-,-,TRBJ2-5,TRBV5-4,TGTGCCAGCAGCTTTACGGGGAACAATCTCCCCCAGTACTTC,CASSFTGNNLPQYF
16,-,-,TRBJ2-2,TRBV5-4,TGTGCCAGCAGCTTGGTAGATTTAGTCTACACCGGGGAGCTGTTTTTT,CASSLVDLVYTGELFF
12,-,-,TRBJ1-3,TRBV7-9,TGTGCCAGCAGCTTTGGCGGGGACACCATATATTTT,CASSFGGDTIYF
15,-,-,TRBJ1-1,TRBV6-5,TGTGCCAGCATTCACGGCGGGGGGATGAACACTGAAGCTTTCTTT,CASIHGGGMNTEAFF
15,TRBD1,-,TRBJ1-2,TRBV6-5,TGTGCCAGCAGTAATACGGGACAGACTAACTATGGCTACACCTTC,CASSNTGQTNYGYTF
14,-,-,TRBJ2-7,TRBV6-1,TGTGCCAGCACAATACAGGGCGTCCCCTACGAGCAGTACTTC,CASTIQGVPYEQYF
12,-,-,TRBJ1-2,TRBV5-6,TGTGCCAGCAGCTTAAGTCGGGGTGGCTACACCTTC,CASSLSRGGYTF
13,-,-,TRBJ2-3,TRBV6-5,TGTGCCACCCGCCACCCCCAGGGGAATACGCAGTATTTT,CATRHPQGNTQYF
13,TRBD2,-,TRBJ2-3,TRBV19,TGTGCCAGTAGTACGGGGTGGACTAGCGGGCAGTATTTT,CASSTGWTSGQYF
17,TRBD1,-,TRBJ1-5,TRBV5-1,TGCGCCAGCAGCCCGGGGACAGCCGAGGCCGGCAATCAGCCCCAGCATTTT,CASSPGTAEAGNQPQHF
16,-,-,TRBJ2-1,TRBV9,TGTGCCAGCAGCGTAGTTGGCGGGCCGGGTGGACATGAGCAGTTCTTC,CASSVVGGPGGHEQFF
12,-,-,TRBJ1-1,TRBV27,TGTGCCAGCAGTTTGGGGGGGGCTGAAGCTTTCTTT,CASSLGGAEAFF
17,TRBD2,-,TRBJ2-2,TRBV7-6,TGTGCCAGCAGCTTAGCACTAGCGGGGGGGAAGACCGGGGAGCTGTTTTTT,CASSLALAGGKTGELFF
15,TRBD1,few,TRBJ1-4,TRBV7-2,TGTGCCAGCAGCCCCCGGGACAGATGGAATGAAAAACTGTTTTTT,CASSPRDRWNEKLFF
11,-,-,TRBJ1-1,TRBV29-1,TGCAGCGTAAGGGAGGCCACTGAAGCTTTCTTT,CSVREATEAFF
16,-,-,TRBJ2-5,TRBV6-6,TGTGCCAGCAGTGGGGTTGAGGATACTAGCTGGGAGACCCAGTACTTC,CASSGVEDTSWETQYF
12,TRBD1,-,TRBJ2-7,TRBV18,TGTGCCAGCCGACAGGGCCAATACGAGCAGTACTTC,CASRQGQYEQYF
15,TRBD1,-,TRBJ2-2,TRBV19,TGTGCCAGTAGTAGGGGGACAGATTCTACCGGGGAGCTGTTTTTT,CASSRGTDSTGELFF
13,-,once,TRBJ2-3,TRBV13,TGTGCCAGCAGCTCCCGGGGGAGTAATACGCAGTATTTT,CASSSRGSNTQYF
14,-,-,TRBJ1-2,TRBV5-1,TGCGCCAGCAGCTTGGCTCGGGTAGGGGATGGCTACACCTTC,CASSLARVGDGYTF
16,-,-,TRBJ2-7,TRBV7-9,TGTGCCAGCAGCTCATTGGCGGACACCCGAGGCTACGAGCAGTACTTC,CASSSLADTRGYEQYF
17,-,-,TRBJ2-3,TRBV9,TGTGCCAGCAGCCTCCAGACTGGGAGAGCTAGCACAGATACGCAGTATTTT,CASSLQTGRASTDTQYF
14,TRBD1,-,TRBJ1-1,TRBV19,TGTGCCAGTATTAGGGACAGGGGGCGCACTGAAGCTTTCTTT,CASIRDRGRTEAFF
17,TRBD2,-,TRBJ2-3,TRBV30,TGTGCCTGGAGTATGGACTGGGAGGGAGGGAGCACAGATACGCAGTATTTT,CAWSMDWEGGSTDTQYF
15,-,few,TRBJ2-1,TRBV21-1,TGTGCCAGCAGCCTTGGACAGGGGGTTGTCAATGAGCAGTTCTTC,CASSLGQGVVNEQFF
20,TRBD2,-,TRBJ2-1,TRBV7-6,TGTGCCAGCAGCCCAAGGACTAGTGGCGGGGGGCCTAGCCCCTACAATGAGCAGTTCTTC,CASSPRTSGGGPSPYNEQFF
14,-,-,TRBJ2-3,TRBV4-1,TGCGCCAGCAGCCAACACCCGACGGGAGATACGCAGTATTTT,CASSQHPTGDTQYF
13,TRBD1,-,TRBJ2-5,TRBV18,TGTGCCAGCTCACAAATGGACAGGAATGAGCAGTACTTC,CASSQMDRNEQYF
13,-,-,TRBJ2-2,TRBV7-9,TGTGCCAGCAGCTTAGTCCAGAACGGGGAGCTGTTTTTT,CASSLVQNGELFF
16,TRBD2,-,TRBJ2-7,TRBV5-6,TGTGCCAGCAGCTTGGACGGACTAGCGCCTCATTACGAGCAGTACTTC,CASSLDGLAPHYEQYF
17,TRBD1,-,TRBJ1-2,TRBV5-1,TGCGCCAGCAGCTTGGACCCCGGACAGGATAGTTGGTATGGCTACACCTTC,CASSLDPGQDSWYGYTF
15,-,few,TRBJ2-7,TRBV7-6,TGTGCCAGCAGCTTGGGCAGCGGGCCAACCTACGAGCAGTACTTC,CASSLGSGPTYEQYF
14,-,-,TRBJ2-3,TRBV5-1,TGCGCCAGCAGCTCGGGAGCGTACACAGATACGCAGTATTTT,CASSSGAYTDTQYF